This T cell receptor (beta chain) was captured by sequencing in a study of T cell changes during pregnancy in multiple sclerosis. Germline assignment: CDR1 SNHLY and CDR2 FYNNEI. This CDR3 has 13 amino acids. Between the trimmed V and J ends, which lost 11 bases and 8 bases, there was a span of 21 bases. Repertoires were generated with immunoSEQ multiplex PCR, while TCRdb's copy carries only in-frame clones and drops some. The data hold around 50,000 clones, with approximately 94% observed a single time. The TCR comes from a female donor with multiple sclerosis, enrolled in a pregnancy study. This chain uses TRBV2 with TRBJ1-1; D is unclear. Material: CD8+ T cells from peripheral blood mononuclear cells, obtained in the first trimester of pregnancy. This CDR3 reads CAPRRTRTSEAFF. The CDR3 DNA reads as TGTGCCCCCCGGAGGACCCGGACGTCAGAAGCTTTCTTT.